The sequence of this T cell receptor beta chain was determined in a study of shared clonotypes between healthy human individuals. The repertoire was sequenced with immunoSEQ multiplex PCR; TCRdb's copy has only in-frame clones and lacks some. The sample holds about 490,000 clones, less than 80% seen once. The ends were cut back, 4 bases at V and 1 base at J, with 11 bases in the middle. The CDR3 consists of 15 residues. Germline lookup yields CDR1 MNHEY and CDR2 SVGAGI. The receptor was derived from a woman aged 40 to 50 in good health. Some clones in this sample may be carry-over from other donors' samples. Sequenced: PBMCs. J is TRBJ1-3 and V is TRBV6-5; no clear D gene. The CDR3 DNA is TGTGCCAGCAGTTCTACTCTACATTCTGGAAACACCATATATTTT. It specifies CASSSTLHSGNTIYF.